Each of the 13 T cell receptor beta chains below was sequenced from the same sample in a study of patients and donors after allogeneic stem cell transplantation. TCRdb redid the calling of the RT-PCR reads with MiXCR, one entry per CDR3 protein. Of about 960,000 distinct CDR3 sequences in the sample, about a sixth were seen once. The sequencing input was blood, either unsorted or a sorted T cell fraction (not recorded which). These receptors were obtained from a human donor who was either an allogeneic HSCT recipient or a stem cell or donor lymphocyte infusion donor (not recorded which). It is not recorded whose cells these are; they may come from a transplant donor.

The J gene is TRBJ1-3, the V gene TRBV2; D is unclear. Germline CDR1 reads SNHLY; CDR2 reads FYNNEI. The CDR3 has 16 residues. The V end lost 4 bases, the J end lost 2 bases, and 15 bases lay between the germline ends. The CDR3 protein is CASSAYSGITGNTIYF. DNA for the CDR3: TGTGCCAGCAGTGCTTACTCCGGGATAACTGGAAACACCATATATTTT.

This clonotype was counted only a few times. This rearrangement joins TRBV3-1 to TRBJ1-1, with no clear D. The CDR3 is 13 amino acids. Trimming removed 5 bases at V and 7 bases at J, with 14 bases between. Germline CDR1 reads LGHDT; CDR2 reads YNNKEL (reference sequence). CDR3 amino acids: CASSFGKGGEAFF. CDR3 nucleotides: TGTGCCAGCAGCTTCGGAAAGGGCGGTGAAGCTTTCTTT. Complete variable domain (other parts from reference TRBV3-1 and TRBJ1-1): DTAVSQTPKYLVTQMGNDKSIKCEQNLGHDTMYWYKQDSKKFLKIMFSYNNKELIINETVPNRFSPKSPDKAHLNLHINSLELGDSAVYFCASSFGKGGEAFFGQGTRLTVV.

This chain joins TRBV7-6 and TRBJ2-2; 7 nucleotides align to TRBD2. Germline lookup yields CDR1 SGHVS and CDR2 FNYEAQ. The CDR3 runs 15 residues. Germline trimming cut 5 bases from V and 4 bases from J; bases unmatched to any gene: 7. CDR3 sequence: CASSAGSGTTGELFF. The CDR3 nucleotides read TGTGCCAGCAGCGCCGGCAGCGGGACCACCGGGGAGCTGTTTTTT.

This clonotype was detected only a few times. In nucleotides, the CDR3 is TGTGCCAGCAGTGTTGGGGGGGCGGGGGGCGACTATGGCTACACCTTC. Translated, it gives CASSVGGAGGDYGYTF. V and J are TRBV2 and TRBJ1-2; perhaps TRBD1 as D (6 bases). With 4 bases removed from V and 3 bases from J, the gap between germline ends came to 18 bases. This CDR3 spans 16 amino acids. Per germline, CDR1 SNHLY and CDR2 FYNNEI.

The chain employs TRBV29-1 and TRBJ1-3; TRBD1 matches 8 bases. CDR1 SQVTM and CDR2 ANQGSEA come from the germline V gene. V shed 7 bases and J 2 bases; nucleotides not matched to a gene: 7. CDR3 size: 14 residues. CDR3 protein: CSGTLTGAGNTIYF. As DNA, the CDR3 is TGCAGCGGGACCCTGACAGGGGCTGGAAACACCATATATTTT.

As concerns this clonotype: A read error may account for a junction end that differs from germline. The rearrangement joins TRBV12-3 or TRBV12-4 to TRBJ2-5; a weak D match, TRBD2 (5 bases). The CDR3 consists of 13 residues. The CDR3 DNA follows: TGTGCCAGCAGCCGGCCCCCGCGCGGACTCCAGAACTTC. This encodes CASSRPPRGLQNF.

The rearrangement links TRBV7-3 to TRBJ2-1; D may correspond to TRBD1 or TRBD2 (5 bases each). The CDR3 runs 15 residues. V lost 2 bases and J 5 bases, leaving 13 bases between the germline ends. Germline V gene data show CDR1 as SGHTA and CDR2 as FQGTGA. This CDR3 reads CASSLGMGVNNEQFF. CDR3 coding DNA: TGTGCCAGCAGCTTAGGTATGGGGGTGAACAATGAGCAGTTCTTC.

The V and J genes are TRBV5-1 and TRBJ2-4; tentatively, D is TRBD1 or TRBD2 (5 bases each). V lost 0 bases to trimming and J lost 6 bases, with 7 bases between them. CDR1 is SGHRS, CDR2 YFSETQ, per germline. The CDR3 is made up of 13 amino acids. Written as DNA, the CDR3 is TGCGCCAGCAGCTTGGGTGGGGGAAACATTCAGTACTTC. The encoded protein is CASSLGGGNIQYF. Using reference TRBV5-1 and TRBJ2-4 for the parts outside the CDR3, the full variable domain is KAGVTQTPRYLIKTRGQQVTLSCSPISGHRSVSWYQQTPGQGLQFLFEYFSETQRNKGNFPGRFSGRQFSNSRSEMNVSTLELGDSALYLCASSLGGGNIQYFGAGTRLSVL.

The J gene is TRBJ2-4, the V gene TRBV5-6; 7 bases fit TRBD1. The V segment lost 4 bases and the J segment 0 bases; nucleotides outside the gene matches: 13. Germline-derived CDR1 and CDR2 are SGHDT and YYEEEE. The length of the CDR3 is 18 residues. The CDR3 DNA reads TGTGCCAGCAGCATGTTACCCGGGACAGAAATAGCCAAAAACATTCAGTACTTC. Translating it yields CASSMLPGTEIAKNIQYF.

This clonotype was seen only a few times. The chain has TRBV7-9 and TRBJ2-5, with 8 nucleotides matching TRBD2. V lost 1 base to trimming and J lost 2 bases; unmatched junction nucleotides: 3. This CDR3 is built from 15 residues. CDR1 and CDR2 (germline): SEHNR, FQNEAQ (reference sequence). This chain's CDR3 is CASSLELAEQETQYF. CDR3 nucleotide sequence: TGTGCCAGCAGCTTAGAACTAGCGGAACAAGAGACCCAGTACTTC.

This clonotype has just a few counts. This chain joins TRBV12-3 or TRBV12-4 and TRBJ1-1; D is unresolved. There are 11 residues in the CDR3. The germline V and J ends were trimmed by 3 bases and 8 bases, with 7 bases remaining between them. The CDR3 DNA reads as TGTGCCAGCAGTTTTTTCCAAGAAGCTTTCTTT. Amino acids: CASSFFQEAFF.

This clonotype was counted only a few times. The genes are TRBV5-5 and TRBJ1-2, with D possibly TRBD1 on 5 matching bases. V gave up 4 bases and J gave up 9 bases, with 19 bases separating them. Germline V gene lookup returns CDR1 SGHKS and CDR2 YYEKEE (reference sequence). The CDR3 length is 14 residues. CDR3 residues: CASSHEAGTLSYTF. The CDR3 DNA is TGTGCCAGCAGCCACGAGGCAGGGACCTTAAGCTACACCTTC.

The V call is TRBV5-1, the J call TRBJ1-1, with D unresolved. V shed 6 bases and J shed 0 bases, with 15 bases lying between them. The CDR3 contains 15 residues. Germline CDR1 reads SGHRS; CDR2 reads YFSETQ. The CDR3 DNA reads as TGCGCCAGCACCCCCTCCCCGGGGATGAACACTGAAGCTTTCTTT. Protein product: CASTPSPGMNTEAFF.